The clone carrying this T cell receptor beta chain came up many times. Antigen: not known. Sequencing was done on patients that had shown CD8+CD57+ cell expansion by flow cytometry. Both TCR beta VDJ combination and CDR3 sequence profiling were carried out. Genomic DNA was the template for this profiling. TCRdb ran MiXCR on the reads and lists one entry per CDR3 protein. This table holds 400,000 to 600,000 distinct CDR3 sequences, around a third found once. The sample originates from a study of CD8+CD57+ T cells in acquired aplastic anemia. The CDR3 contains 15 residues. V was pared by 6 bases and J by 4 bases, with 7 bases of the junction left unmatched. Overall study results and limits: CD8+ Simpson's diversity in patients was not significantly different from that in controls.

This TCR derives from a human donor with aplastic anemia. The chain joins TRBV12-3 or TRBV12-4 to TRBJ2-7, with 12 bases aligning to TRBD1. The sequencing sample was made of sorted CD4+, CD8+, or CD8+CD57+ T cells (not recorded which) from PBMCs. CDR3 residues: CASSKPGQGAYEQYF. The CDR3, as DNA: TGTGCCAGCAGCAAACCGGGACAGGGGGCTTACGAGCAGTACTTC.